This TCR beta chain is from a study of blood T cell repertoires in COVID-19 (dated by TCRdb to 2018 to 2021). Context from the whole study: Collaborator samples came from the United States, Italy and Spain and covered acute and convalescent phases of COVID-19. The material from the prospective study consisted of cDNA or gDNA derived from T cells, B-cell-depleted T cells, or PBMCs. The dataset comprised deeply sampled blood TCRbeta repertoires from subjects exposed to, actively infected with, or recovered from COVID-19. The repertoires were released in a freely available public database meant as a resource for research on the immune response to SARS-CoV-2. Samples were obtained from the ongoing ImmuneRACE study (first 160 participants) and from approximately 1,200 subjects provided by 6 global collaborators. Sample metadata almost always included a de-identified subject ID, COVID-19 status, age in years and sex. Where HLA class I and class II types were available, the types were taken from metadata supplied by the sample provider, not from assay-based typing.

The research as a whole found: The quantity of clinical and demographic metadata differed by source and by participant and was supplied without curation.

CDR1 SGHRS and CDR2 YFSETQ were looked up in the germline V gene. V is pared back by 4 bases and J by 0 bases, with 11 bases lying between the germline termini. The cysteine opens and the phenylalanine closes a CDR3 of 15 amino acids. The kept DNA is CDR3 alone, 45 bases in frame from the first base. TCRbeta CDR3 regions were amplified from genomic DNA using the immunoSEQ Assay, a bias-controlled multiplex PCR. Concerning the study's data processing: The number of nucleated cells in each sample was estimated by amplification of reference gene primers within the assay. To quantify the absolute abundance of each unique TCRbeta CDR3 rearrangement, sequence reads were collapsed and filtered. For each sample, productive Simpson clonality was calculated by taking the square root of Simpson's diversity index across productive rearrangements. In TCRdb, the immuneACCESS table is reduced to in-frame sequences with V and J assigned. These tables do not hold every clone; where another copy was compared, an unresolved V gene accounts for under half, and the others remain unexplained. For V, J and clone size, that table is used; D and trimming come from the DNA. The sample yields 150,000 to 160,000 clones; roughly 80% were counted once. Around 32% of the sample goes to the ten largest clones.

Each collaborating institution followed its own protocols to collect whole blood in K2EDTA tubes. For TCRbeta analysis, collaborators shipped samples in one of three forms: frozen whole blood, isolated PBMCs, or DNA extracted from either of those sample types. In the case of this clone: The clone's antigen remains unknown. No clone much larger than this one lies a single base away; base qualities are absent.

Specimen: peripheral blood. The receptor was derived from a woman between 55 and 75 years old with acute or convalescent COVID-19. The sequence joins TRBV5-1 to TRBJ1-5; TRBD1 is possibly the D segment (6 matching bases). CDR3 region: CASSPDSISNQPQHF. The DNA sequence is as follows: TGCGCCAGCAGCCCGGACAGTATTAGCAATCAGCCCCAGCATTTT.